This T cell receptor beta chain was sequenced during a study of neurological immune-mediated disorders. One entry per CDR3 protein, called by TCRdb with MiXCR from the 5' RACE reads. The sample holds 11,000 to 15,000 distinct CDR3 sequences, less than 15% seen once. A word on this clonotype: A read error may account for a junction end that differs from germline.

The sample comprised CD8+ T cells from blood. The receptor was isolated from a female donor with HTLV-1-associated myelopathy (HAM/TSP).

Here the CDR3 reads CAITSKPPDECF. CDR3 in DNA: TGCGCCATCACCTCCAAGCCACCCGACGAGTGCTTC. This chain links TRBV4-1 with TRBJ2-7; D unresolved. This CDR3 contains 12 residues. Germline V gene lookup returns CDR1 MGHRA and CDR2 YSYEKL.